The count of the clone carrying this T cell receptor (beta chain) is one. The entry originates in a study of blood T cell repertoires in COVID-19. At the level of the study: T cells, B-cell-depleted T cells, or PBMCs supplied cDNA or gDNA.

In the study's own analysis: By means of reference gene primer amplification, nucleated cell counts were estimated. Libraries were prepared by immunoSEQ multiplex PCR; TCRdb keeps only in-frame clonotypes and omits some of them. That table gives V, J and clone size, and the DNA gave D and trimming. Of around 250,000 clones in the sample, around 80% were seen once. V lost 3 bases, J lost 8 bases, and 10 bases stayed unmatched. The length of the CDR3 is 15 residues. Germline V gene sequence: CDR1 KGHSH, CDR2 LQKENI. Residents of about two dozen US areas, aged roughly 18 to 89 years, made up the participants. Categorization into cohorts depended on clinical history that participants reported.

This TCR was recovered from a man in his thirties or forties with acute COVID-19. The sequenced sample consisted of PBMCs or T cells enriched from blood (not recorded which). This chain connects TRBV18 to TRBJ2-3; 8 nucleotides align to TRBD1. Written as DNA, the CDR3 is TGTGCCAGCTCACCCTTGGACAGGGAAGGGGCTACGCAGTATTTT. It specifies CASSPLDREGATQYF.